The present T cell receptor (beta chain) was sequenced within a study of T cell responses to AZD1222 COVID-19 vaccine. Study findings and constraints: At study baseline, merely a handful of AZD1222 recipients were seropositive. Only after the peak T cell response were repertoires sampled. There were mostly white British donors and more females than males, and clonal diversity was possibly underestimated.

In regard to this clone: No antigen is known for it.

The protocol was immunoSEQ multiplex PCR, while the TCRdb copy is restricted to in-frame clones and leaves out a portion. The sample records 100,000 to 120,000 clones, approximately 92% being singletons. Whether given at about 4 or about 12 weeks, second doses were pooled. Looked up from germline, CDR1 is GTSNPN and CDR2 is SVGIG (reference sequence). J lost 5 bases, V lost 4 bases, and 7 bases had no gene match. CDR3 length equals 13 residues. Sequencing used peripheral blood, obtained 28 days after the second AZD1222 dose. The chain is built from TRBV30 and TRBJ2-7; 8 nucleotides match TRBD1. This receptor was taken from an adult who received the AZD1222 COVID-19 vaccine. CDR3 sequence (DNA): TGTGCCTGGACCCCAGACAGGGGCCACGAGCAGTACTTC. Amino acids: CAWTPDRGHEQYF.